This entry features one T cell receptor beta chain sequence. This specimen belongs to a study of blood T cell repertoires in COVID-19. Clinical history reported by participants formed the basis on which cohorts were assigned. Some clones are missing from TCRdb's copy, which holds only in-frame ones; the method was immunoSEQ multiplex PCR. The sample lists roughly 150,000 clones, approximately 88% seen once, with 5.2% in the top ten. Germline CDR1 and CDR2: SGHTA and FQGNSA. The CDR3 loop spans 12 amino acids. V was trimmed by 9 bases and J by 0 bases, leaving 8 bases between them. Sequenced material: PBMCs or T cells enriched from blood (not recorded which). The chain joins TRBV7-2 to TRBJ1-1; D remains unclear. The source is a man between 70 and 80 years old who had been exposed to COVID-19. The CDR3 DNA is TGTGCCAGTAGAAGAATGAACACTGAAGCTTTCTTT. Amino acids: CASRRMNTEAFF.